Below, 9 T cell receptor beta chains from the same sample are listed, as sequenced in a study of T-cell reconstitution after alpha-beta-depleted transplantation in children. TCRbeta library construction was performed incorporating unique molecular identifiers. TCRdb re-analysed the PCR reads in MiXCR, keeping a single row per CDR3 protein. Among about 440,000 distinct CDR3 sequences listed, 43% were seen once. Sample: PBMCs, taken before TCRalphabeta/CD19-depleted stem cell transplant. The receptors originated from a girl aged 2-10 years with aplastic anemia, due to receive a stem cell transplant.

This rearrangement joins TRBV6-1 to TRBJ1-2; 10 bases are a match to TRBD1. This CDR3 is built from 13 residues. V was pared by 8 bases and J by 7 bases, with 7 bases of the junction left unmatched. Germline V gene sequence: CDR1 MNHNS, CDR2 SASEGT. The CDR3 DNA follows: TGTGCCAGCGCAAGGACAGGGGGGAGTGGCTACACCTTC. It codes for CASARTGGSGYTF.

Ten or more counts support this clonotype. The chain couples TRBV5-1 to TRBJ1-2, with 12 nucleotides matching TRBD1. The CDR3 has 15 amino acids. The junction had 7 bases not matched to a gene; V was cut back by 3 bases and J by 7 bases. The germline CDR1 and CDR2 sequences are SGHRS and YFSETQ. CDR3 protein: CASSSPGQGASGYTF. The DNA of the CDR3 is TGCGCCAGCAGCTCGCCGGGACAGGGGGCAAGTGGCTACACCTTC.

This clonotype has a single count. The CDR3 region has the DNA TGTGCCAGTTCCCCCGGGACTAGCTACGGTGAGCAGTTCTTC. Translated: CASSPGTSYGEQFF. The chain employs TRBV19 and TRBJ2-1; 9 bases agree with TRBD2. V gave up 8 bases and J gave up 9 bases; unmatched junction bases: 11. The length of the CDR3 is 14 residues. The germline V gene has CDR1 LNHDA and CDR2 SQIVND (reference sequence). The complete variable domain, with remaining parts taken from reference TRBV19 and TRBJ2-1, reads DGGITQSPKYLFRKEGQNVTLSCEQNLNHDAMYWYRQDPGQGLRLIYYSQIVNDFQKGDIAEGYSVSREKKESFPLTVTSAQKNPTAFYLCASSPGTSYGEQFFGPGTRLTVL.

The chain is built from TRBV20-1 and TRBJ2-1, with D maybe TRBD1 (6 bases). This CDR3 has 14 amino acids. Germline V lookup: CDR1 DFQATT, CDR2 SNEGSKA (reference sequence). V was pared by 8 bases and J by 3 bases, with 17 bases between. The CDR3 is CSFPTGKIYNEQFF. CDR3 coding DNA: TGCAGTTTCCCGACAGGAAAAATCTACAATGAGCAGTTCTTC.

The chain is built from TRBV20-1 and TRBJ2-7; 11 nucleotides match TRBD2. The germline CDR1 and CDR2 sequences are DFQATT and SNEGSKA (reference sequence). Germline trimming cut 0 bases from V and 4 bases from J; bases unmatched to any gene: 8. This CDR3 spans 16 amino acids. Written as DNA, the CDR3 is TGCAGTGCTAGAGATCTCGAACTAGCGGGAGTGTACGAGCAGTACTTC. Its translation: CSARDLELAGVYEQYF.

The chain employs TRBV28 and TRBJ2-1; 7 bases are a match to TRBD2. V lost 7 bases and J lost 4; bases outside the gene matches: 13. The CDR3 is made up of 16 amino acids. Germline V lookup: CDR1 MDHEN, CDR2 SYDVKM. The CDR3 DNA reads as TGTGCCAGCACTCTACTACGGGAGGCGGGGTACAATGAGCAGTTCTTC. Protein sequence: CASTLLREAGYNEQFF.

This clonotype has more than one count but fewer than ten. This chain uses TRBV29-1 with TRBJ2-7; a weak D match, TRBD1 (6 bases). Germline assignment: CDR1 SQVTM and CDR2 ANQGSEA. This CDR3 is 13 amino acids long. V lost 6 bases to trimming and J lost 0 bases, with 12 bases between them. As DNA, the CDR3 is TGCAGCGTGACAGGTGTTAGCTCCTACGAGCAGTACTTC. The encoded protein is CSVTGVSSYEQYF.

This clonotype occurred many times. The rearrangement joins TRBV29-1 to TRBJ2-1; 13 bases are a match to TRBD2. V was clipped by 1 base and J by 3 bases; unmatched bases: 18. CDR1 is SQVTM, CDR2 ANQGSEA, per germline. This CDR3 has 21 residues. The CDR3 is CSVEGSPPGLAGHTGYNEQFF. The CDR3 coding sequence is TGCAGCGTTGAAGGTTCTCCTCCGGGACTAGCGGGACATACAGGCTACAATGAGCAGTTCTTC.

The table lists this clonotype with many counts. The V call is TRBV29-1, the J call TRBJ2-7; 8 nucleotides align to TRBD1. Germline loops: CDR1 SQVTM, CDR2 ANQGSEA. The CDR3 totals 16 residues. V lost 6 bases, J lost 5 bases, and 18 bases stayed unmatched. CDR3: CSVERGGQGAKDEQYF. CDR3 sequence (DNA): TGCAGCGTGGAAAGGGGAGGTCAGGGGGCGAAGGACGAGCAGTACTTC.